A single T cell receptor (beta chain) is shown here with its context. Its antigen is unknown. V shed 5 bases and J shed 8 bases, with 16 bases lying between them. The CDR3 runs 14 residues. The germline V gene encodes CDR1 MNHEY and CDR2 SVGAGI. TCRdb's copy holds only in-frame clones and misses some; the assay was immunoSEQ multiplex PCR. Of around 140,000 clones in the sample, roughly 86% were seen once. Pooled in the analysis were second doses at about 4 or about 12 weeks. This specimen belongs to a study of T cell responses to AZD1222 COVID-19 vaccine. The study, taken as a whole, reports: Distributed over spike, vaccine-associated CD4 TCRs predominated at 160-218 and 743-854.

The clonotype was recovered from an adult who received the AZD1222 COVID-19 vaccine. The chain recombines TRBV6-5 with TRBJ2-1, with no clear D. Sequenced here: peripheral blood, sampled 28 days after the second AZD1222 dose. The DNA for the CDR3 is TGTGCCAGCAGTAGGCAGCCCAAAGGCGATGAGCAGTTCTTC. As protein: CASSRQPKGDEQFF.